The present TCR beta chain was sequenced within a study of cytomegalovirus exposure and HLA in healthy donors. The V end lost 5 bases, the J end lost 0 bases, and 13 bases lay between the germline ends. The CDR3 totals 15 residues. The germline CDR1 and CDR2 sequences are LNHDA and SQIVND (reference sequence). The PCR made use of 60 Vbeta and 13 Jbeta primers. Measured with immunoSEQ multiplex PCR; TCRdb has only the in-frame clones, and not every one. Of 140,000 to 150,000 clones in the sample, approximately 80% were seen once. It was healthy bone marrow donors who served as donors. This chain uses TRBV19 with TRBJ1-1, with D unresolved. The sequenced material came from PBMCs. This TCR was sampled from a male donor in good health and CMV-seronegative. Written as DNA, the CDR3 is TGTGCCAGTAGTTGGGGAGGCCGGCTGAACACTGAAGCTTTCTTT. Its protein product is CASSWGGRLNTEAFF. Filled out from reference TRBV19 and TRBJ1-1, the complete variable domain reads DGGITQSPKYLFRKEGQNVTLSCEQNLNHDAMYWYRQDPGQGLRLIYYSQIVNDFQKGDIAEGYSVSREKKESFPLTVTSAQKNPTAFYLCASSWGGRLNTEAFFGQGTRLTVV.